Below are 26 T cell receptor beta chains sequenced from a single sample in a study of vaccination and CD4 T cells after COVID-19. Cultured CD4+ T-cell DNA underwent Oncomine TCR Beta short-read sequencing. TCRdb redid the calling of the PCR reads with MiXCR, one entry per CDR3 protein. Here the sample spans over 6,500 distinct CDR3 sequences, nearly 20% being singletons. Treatment meaning: roughly 10-day PBMC culture with coronavirus spike peptide pools or control peptides (ViraFEST assay). Antigens of these TCRs are unknown. Sequenced here: CD4+ T cells from blood, cultured in vitro, sampled after SARS-CoV-2 vaccination. Source of these receptors: a human donor who had recovered from COVID-19.

This chain connects TRBV6-4 to TRBJ1-3, with a weak D call TRBD1 (5 bases). The CDR3 is made up of 16 amino acids. Germline CDR1 reads MRHNA; CDR2 reads SNTAGT. V gave up 2 bases and J gave up 3 bases, with 14 bases separating them. The CDR3 is CASSDAQGRFGNTIYF. The CDR3, as DNA: TGTGCCAGCAGTGACGCCCAGGGAAGGTTTGGAAACACCATATATTTT.

The chain recombines TRBV12-3 or TRBV12-4 with TRBJ2-7; 8 bases are a match to TRBD2. The CDR3 consists of 17 residues. V shed 4 bases and J 2 bases; nucleotides not matched to a gene: 13. The CDR3 DNA sequence: TGTGCCAGCAGTTCCCCCGGGGGGCGGGGGGTTCCCTACGAGCAGTACTTC. Translating gives CASSSPGGRGVPYEQYF.

V is TRBV18 and J is TRBJ2-3; TRBD1 or TRBD2 may be the D gene (5 bases each). The CDR3 sequence is 13 residues long. Per germline, CDR1 KGHSH and CDR2 LQKENI. V was trimmed by 0 bases and J by 6 bases, leaving 7 bases between them. The CDR3 bases are TGTGCCAGCTCACCACCGGGGGTTGATACGCAGTATTTT. This encodes CASSPPGVDTQYF.

This clonotype came up many times. This rearrangement joins TRBV20-1 to TRBJ1-6; D remains unclear. Germline CDR1 and CDR2: DFQATT and SNEGSKA (reference sequence). The CDR3 totals 16 residues. V lost 0 bases, J lost 5 bases, and 14 bases lay in between. The CDR3 DNA is TGCAGTGCTAGAGATCTCTCACAGCTAAATAATTCACCCCTCCACTTT. The encoded protein is CSARDLSQLNNSPLHF.

The chain uses TRBV6-2 or TRBV6-3 and TRBJ2-7, with no clear D. Per the germline V gene, CDR1 is MNHEY and CDR2 is SVGEGT. V lost 8 bases and J 6 bases, leaving 14 bases between the germline ends. The CDR3 consists of 12 residues. CDR3 loop: CASPPGPTEQYF. CDR3 bases: TGTGCCAGCCCCCCCGGACCGACCGAGCAGTACTTC.

As for this clonotype: This may be a read error: a much more frequent sequence differs by one nucleotide. This chain uses TRBV10-1 with TRBJ2-5; TRBD1 matches at 7 bases. The germline CDR1 and CDR2 sequences are WNHNN and SYGVQD (reference sequence). J was trimmed by 7 bases and V by 4 bases; bases with no gene match: 6. The CDR3 loop spans 13 amino acids. The CDR3 nucleotides read TGCGCCAGCAGTGGACAGGGTGAATCGACCCAGTACTTC. The encoded protein is CASSGQGESTQYF.

This clonotype came up many times. The chain couples TRBV7-9 to TRBJ2-5; D perhaps matches TRBD2 (5 bases). The CDR3 loop spans 15 amino acids. Germline lookup yields CDR1 SEHNR and CDR2 FQNEAQ (reference sequence). The ends were cut back, 1 base at V and 3 bases at J, with 12 bases in the middle. CDR3 coding DNA: TGTGCCAGCAGCTTAGGGACGGGGTGGAAAGAGACCCAGTACTTC. This sequence encodes CASSLGTGWKETQYF.

CDR3 residues: CATMAATVNEQFF. CDR3 nucleotide sequence: TGTGCCACAATGGCAGCAACGGTTAATGAGCAGTTCTTC. The chain links TRBV24-1 to TRBJ2-1; D is uncertain. The germline V gene has CDR1 KGHDR and CDR2 SFDVKD. CDR3 length: 13 residues. V lost 10 bases to trimming and J lost 7 bases, with 16 bases between them.

Concerning this clonotype: At one end, the junction sequence differs from germline, possibly due to a read error. The chain joins TRBV19 to TRBJ2-7, with D perhaps matching TRBD2 (5 bases). Germline V gives CDR1 LNHDA, CDR2 SQIVND (reference sequence). The CDR3 has 14 residues. DNA of the CDR3: TGTGTCAGTAGTATAGAGCGGTTCTCCTACGAGCAGTACTTC. This sequence encodes CVSSIERFSYEQYF.

This clonotype was seen a handful of times. The genes are TRBV25-1 and TRBJ2-1, with 12 bases fitting TRBD1. The CDR3 extends over 13 amino acids. Losses at the gene ends were 8 bases for V and 7 bases for J; bases not matched to a gene: 3. Germline V CDR1 and CDR2: MGHDK, SYGVNS. CDR3 DNA sequence: TGTGCCAGCGGGACAGGGGGCCTGAATGAGCAGTTCTTC. Translating gives CASGTGGLNEQFF.

This clonotype was observed a few times. The rearrangement links TRBV21-1 to TRBJ2-7; the D segment call TRBD2 is taken from the table without a DNA check. TRBV21-1 is designated a pseudogene. CDR3 length: 14 residues. The CDR3 DNA follows: TGTGCCAGCACCTTGACTAGCGATACCTACGAGCAGTACTTC. This encodes CASTLTSDTYEQYF.

This clonotype was seen only a few times. The V and J genes are TRBV4-3 and TRBJ2-7, with 8 bases matching TRBD2. From germline, CDR1 is LGHNA and CDR2 YSLEER. CDR3 length: 15 residues. Germline trimming cut 4 bases from V and 2 bases from J; bases unmatched to any gene: 7. CDR3 DNA: TGCGCCAGCAGCCTACTGACCGGGGGGGCCTACGAGCAGTACTTC. As protein: CASSLLTGGAYEQYF.

By share of the sample, this clonotype is medium-sized. The V and J genes are TRBV20-1 and TRBJ2-5; D not resolved. The CDR3 length is 13 residues. Germline values: CDR1 DFQATT, CDR2 SNEGSKA (reference sequence). The ends were cut back, 3 bases at V and 5 bases at J, with 13 bases in the middle. CDR3 sequence reads: CSARPLAQETQYF. The CDR3 region has the DNA TGCAGTGCTAGGCCGCTGGCCCAGGAGACCCAGTACTTC.

By proportion, this clonotype is medium-sized (0.01 to 0.1%). This chain links TRBV27 with TRBJ2-5; D gene uncertain. CDR1 is MNHEY and CDR2 is SMNVEV in the germline V gene (reference sequence). V lost 2 bases and J lost 5, with 12 bases in between. There are 14 residues in the CDR3. The CDR3 sequence is CASSLKPPTETQYF. Here the CDR3 DNA reads TGTGCCAGCAGTTTAAAACCCCCCACCGAGACCCAGTACTTC.

This clonotype was observed at least ten times. The gene calls are TRBV27 and TRBJ1-5; 9 nucleotides agree with TRBD1. V shed 3 bases and J 5 bases; nucleotides not matched to a gene: 5. The CDR3 covers 15 residues. Germline values: CDR1 MNHEY, CDR2 SMNVEV (reference sequence). In DNA, the CDR3 is TGTGCCAGCAGTTTGGGACAGGGTTCGCATCAGCCCCAGCATTTT. This codes for CASSLGQGSHQPQHF.

Many counts were recorded for this clonotype. The chain is built from TRBV7-8 and TRBJ2-1; 7 bases are shared with TRBD2. This CDR3 comprises 15 residues. From germline, CDR1 is SGHVS and CDR2 FQNEAQ. J lost 2 bases, V lost 5 bases, and 6 bases had no gene match. The CDR3 coding sequence is TGTGCCAGCAGCAGCGGGACTGCGACCTACAATGAGCAGTTCTTC. This translates into CASSSGTATYNEQFF.

This clonotype has only one observation. Given a much more abundant clone one base away, this may be a read error. The chain combines TRBV7-2 with TRBJ2-3, with TRBD2 matching over 8 bases. V shed 5 bases and J 4 bases; nucleotides not matched to a gene: 8. Germline V lookup: CDR1 SGHTA, CDR2 FQGNSA. There are 15 residues in the CDR3. CDR3 DNA: TGTGCCAGCAGCCCAAGCGGGAGCGGCGCAGATACGCAGTATTTT. Its protein is CASSPSGSGADTQYF.

By its share, this clonotype is medium-sized. The J gene is TRBJ1-6, the V gene TRBV20-1, with 10 bases that match TRBD1. CDR3 length equals 15 residues. Germline lookup yields CDR1 DFQATT and CDR2 SNEGSKA (reference sequence). J gave up 8 bases and V 3 bases, and 7 bases lay outside the gene matches. CDR3 DNA sequence: TGCAGTGCTAGGGCAACCGGGACAGGGGATTCACCCCTCCACTTT. This gives the protein CSARATGTGDSPLHF.

This clonotype qualifies as medium-sized. The gene calls are TRBV20-1 and TRBJ1-5, with 7 bases identical to TRBD1. Germline values: CDR1 DFQATT, CDR2 SNEGSKA (reference sequence). The J segment lost 0 bases and the V segment lost 6 bases, leaving 14 bases of the junction unmatched. This CDR3 has 17 residues. CDR3 in amino acids: CSAGTPTGTVSNQPQHF. CDR3 DNA: TGCAGTGCGGGGACACCGACCGGGACAGTTAGCAATCAGCCCCAGCATTTT.

The chain carries TRBV2 and TRBJ2-3, with TRBD1 matching over 8 bases. The CDR3 is 15 residues long. V was clipped by 6 bases and J by 3 bases; unmatched bases: 8. The germline CDR1 and CDR2 sequences are SNHLY and FYNNEI. CDR3: CASRARTGSTDTQYF. DNA of the CDR3: TGTGCCAGCAGGGCACGGACAGGGAGTACAGATACGCAGTATTTT.

This chain connects TRBV30 to TRBJ1-1; maybe TRBD1 (6 bases). CDR3 size: 13 residues. Germline lookup yields CDR1 GTSNPN and CDR2 SVGIG (reference sequence). The V gene lost 5 bases and the J gene lost 0 bases, with 10 bases spanning the gap. The chain's CDR3 is CAWGGGVNTEAFF. The CDR3 coding sequence is TGTGCCTGGGGGGGCGGAGTGAACACTGAAGCTTTCTTT.

The gene calls are TRBV24-1 and TRBJ2-3; TRBD1 matches 10 bases. This CDR3 is 17 amino acids long. The junction had 6 bases not matched to a gene; V was cut back by 2 bases and J by 2 bases. Germline assignment: CDR1 KGHDR and CDR2 SFDVKD. The CDR3 loop is CATSDSGTGVITDTQYF. CDR3 sequence (DNA): TGTGCCACCAGTGATTCAGGGACAGGGGTGATCACAGATACGCAGTATTTT.

The V call is TRBV18, the J call TRBJ2-1; weak D call: TRBD1 (5 bases). V was pared by 3 bases and J by 7 bases, with 7 bases between. The CDR3 has 12 amino acids. Per germline, CDR1 KGHSH and CDR2 LQKENI. Here the CDR3 DNA reads TGTGCCAGCTCACCCAGGGATAATGAGCAGTTCTTC. Translating it yields CASSPRDNEQFF.

This clonotype counts as medium-sized (0.01 to 0.1%). V gene TRBV7-6 combines with J gene TRBJ1-5; D is possibly TRBD1 (6 bases). V lost 4 bases to trimming and J lost 5 bases, with 9 bases between them. Germline V gene data show CDR1 as SGHVS and CDR2 as FNYEAQ. The CDR3 extends over 13 amino acids. CDR3 sequence: CASSWGRYQPQHF. The CDR3 bases are TGTGCCAGCAGCTGGGGGCGATATCAGCCCCAGCATTTT.

V gene TRBV7-3 combines with J gene TRBJ1-1, with unresolved D. The CDR3 totals 14 residues. Germline V gives CDR1 SGHTA, CDR2 FQGTGA. The V and J ends lost 5 bases and 0 bases respectively, with 10 bases between them. The CDR3 DNA reads as TGTGCCAGCAGCCCTGGAACCATGAACACTGAAGCTTTCTTT. Translation gives CASSPGTMNTEAFF.

CDR3 coding DNA: TGTGCCAGCAGCTTGGCCCGCCAGGACCTCAGGGGCTACACCTTC. Amino acid sequence: CASSLARQDLRGYTF. This chain joins TRBV5-4 and TRBJ1-2; no clear D gene. The CDR3 runs 15 residues. The V and J ends lost 0 bases and 8 bases respectively, with 17 bases between them. Germline V gene sequence: CDR1 SGHNT, CDR2 YYREEE (reference sequence).